Included here is one T cell receptor (beta chain) sequence, with context. The antigen remains unidentified. The sample belongs to a study of OX40 agonist ivuxolimab in advanced cancers. Study details: Mean age approximately 59 years, range about 23 to 80; approximately 80% male. General study findings and limits: No antigen was identified for the clonally expanded peripheral T cells.

Blood sampling was done at baseline, cycle 4 day 1, and cycle 7 day 1. V was cut by 4 bases and J by 7 bases, with 19 bases left in between. This CDR3 comprises 15 residues. The germline V gene encodes CDR1 SNHLY and CDR2 FYNNEI. Assay used: immunoSEQ multiplex PCR; TCRdb lists only in-frame clones, some missing. The sample contains about 70,000 clones, almost 90% of which appear only once. The chain uses TRBV2 and TRBJ1-1, with D possibly TRBD1 on 6 matching bases. The specimen was CD4+ or CD8+ T cells sorted from blood, collected in a trial of the OX40 agonist ivuxolimab. The origin of this receptor is an adult with an advanced solid tumor such as melanoma, head and neck, liver or kidney cancer. The CDR3 loop is CASSGGRGMFSEAFF. DNA for the CDR3: TGTGCCAGCAGTGGGGGAAGGGGGATGTTCAGTGAAGCTTTCTTT.